The present T cell receptor (beta chain) was sequenced within a study of blood T cells in healthy people across ages (dated by TCRdb to the mid-2010s). About the full investigation: In model experiments, roughly one uniquely barcoded TCR beta cDNA molecule per two T cells was captured by template switching. For two donors (one aged 18 to 29 and one aged 80 or older), the study analyzed two additional independent replicas of 1 million unique cDNA reads from the same blood draw. To track age-related changes in TCR beta repertoire diversity, the study relied on deep sequencing normalized with unique cDNA molecular identifiers. The donors were divided into four age groups: young (average around 17 years), middle-aged (roughly 42), aged (about 60) and long-lived (82).

Broader findings and caveats from the paper: The CMV infection status of donors was not known, potentially confounding age-related changes in expanded clonotypes. Conclusive comparison of naive and antigen-experienced compartments was prevented by the profiling of bulk unsorted PBMCs. As age increased, observed TCR beta diversity per million T cells dropped in a roughly linear way, and a significant reduction was already evident by age 40. Observed TCR beta diversity correlated strongly with the percentage of naive T cells measured by flow cytometry. Compared with the aged group, more naive CD4+ T cells, fewer expanded clones and increased TCR diversity were shown by the long-lived group, suggesting age selection. Total diversity estimates from one million sequenced T cells were considered lower bounds and underestimates.

A remark on this clonotype: There is no known antigen for this receptor. No per-base quality is available; no much larger clone lies one base away.

Library prep was done by 5' RACE. For sequencing, an Illumina HiSeq 2500 was employed. A second PCR of about 7 to 12 cycles was run with a J-beta primer mix and a sample-barcoded 5' primer. Each TCR beta cDNA molecule received a unique molecular identifier from a template-switch 5' adaptor carrying 12 random nucleotides. Each sample yielded at least 3 million CDR3-containing paired-end reads. The Mint cDNA synthesis kit, primed by a TRBC-specific oligonucleotide, was used to synthesize first-strand cDNA from all RNA. Following uracil-DNA glycosylase treatment, a first 18-cycle PCR with universal primers M1SS and BC2_uni_R was performed on all cDNA. The authors' analysis ran thus. Normalization of each sample was performed by random selection of 1 million high-quality reads, each carrying a distinct molecular identifier. Reads sharing molecular identifiers were discarded rather than binned into consensus sequences. CDR3 identification, clonotype clustering and error correction used MiTCR with a Q25 quality threshold and the strictest error-elimination algorithm. A nonparametric unseen species model with Euler transformation was used to estimate a lower bound on total TCR beta diversity. In-frame beta chains were kept once TCRdb had trimmed the public reads at Q25 with fastp and called clones with MiXCR. Each record represents a unique CDR3 protein, reported with the most common genes and DNA among its rows. None of the V and J calls come from the authors' own analysis; TCRdb made them. The sample yields fewer than 800,000 distinct CDR3 sequences; approximately 25% were counted once. The leading ten clones occupy 9% to 9.5% of the sample.

Systemically healthy Caucasian individuals from Russia, approximately 39 in total and aged about 6 to 95 years, were included as donors. Each donor gave around 9 milliliters of peripheral blood, collected into EDTA-treated Vacutainer tubes. PBMCs were isolated by Ficoll-Paque density-gradient centrifugation, with at least 7 million obtained per sample. Trizol reagent was used to extract total RNA from PBMCs, with at least 6 micrograms per sample. For every donor, an aliquot of PBMCs went through flow cytometry to measure the percentages of naive CD45RAhigh/CD27high T cells. CDR1 and CDR2, looked up from the germline V gene, are SGHDT and YYEEEE. Trimming takes 0 bases off V and 5 bases off J; junction bases not matched to a gene: 4. From the cysteine up to the phenylalanine, the CDR3 has a length of 15 residues. The kept DNA is CDR3 alone, 45 bases in frame from the first base. The sample was also reused in another study, on T cells of mothers and their children. The second paper further reports: The donors were nine systemically healthy Caucasian individuals, made up of three mothers and their six children. cDNA synthesis used all of the extracted RNA, with 1.5 ug of RNA in each 15 ul reaction. Sample barcodes and 2-4 random nucleotides were added via the M1S primer in the second PCR. Over 9.5 million TCR beta CDR3 reads were obtained for each mother, and about 3 million reads were obtained for each child. Thymic selection similarly shapes TCR recombination output in related and unrelated pairs, with minor effect from inherited differences. Normalized repertoire overlap in related mother-child pairs was always slightly higher than in unrelated mother-child pairs, but the difference was never significant. Persistent microchimeric T cell clones were not detected, at a sensitivity of approximately 100 clones per million clonotypes. The study used deep NGS to compare TCR beta repertoires of mothers and children, seeking features distinguishing related mother-child pairs from unrelated individuals. On average, the children were approximately 11 +/- 4 years old, while the mothers were roughly 40 +/- 4 years old. Libraries were sequenced on Illumina HiSeq 2000 with 100+100 nt paired-end reads after adapter ligation with NEBNext reagents. To avoid cross-contamination, the mother libraries and the child libraries were prepared a month apart and sequenced in separate runs. For each donor, between roughly 450,000 and 2,100,000 distinct TCR beta clonotypes were identified. Naive TCR beta clonotypes were estimated from low-frequency clonotypes matched to each donor's FACS-determined naive share, without sorting.

This chain joins TRBV5-6 to TRBJ2-1; 8 bases in between match TRBD2. Sample: blood. The sequence came from a boy aged 5-17 years in good health. The CDR3 corresponds to CASSLDGRGNNEQFF. The DNA sequence follows: TGTGCCAGCAGCTTGGACGGGAGGGGCAACAATGAGCAGTTCTTC.